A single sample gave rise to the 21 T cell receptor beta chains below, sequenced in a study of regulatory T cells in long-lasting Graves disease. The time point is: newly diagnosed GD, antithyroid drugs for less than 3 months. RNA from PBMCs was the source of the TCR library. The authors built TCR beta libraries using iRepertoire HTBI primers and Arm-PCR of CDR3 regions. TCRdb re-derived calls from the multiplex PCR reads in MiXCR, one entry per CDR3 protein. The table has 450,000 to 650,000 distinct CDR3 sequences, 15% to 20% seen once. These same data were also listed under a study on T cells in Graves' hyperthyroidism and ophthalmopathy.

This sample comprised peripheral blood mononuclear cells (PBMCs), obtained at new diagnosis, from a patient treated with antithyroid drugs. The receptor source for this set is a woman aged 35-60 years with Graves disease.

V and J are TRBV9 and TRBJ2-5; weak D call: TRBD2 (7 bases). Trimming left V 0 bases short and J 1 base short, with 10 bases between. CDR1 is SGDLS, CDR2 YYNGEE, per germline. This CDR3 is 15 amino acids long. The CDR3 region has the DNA TGTGCCAGCAGCGTAGGAGGGGGGGCCCAAGAGACCCAGTACTTC. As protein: CASSVGGGAQETQYF.

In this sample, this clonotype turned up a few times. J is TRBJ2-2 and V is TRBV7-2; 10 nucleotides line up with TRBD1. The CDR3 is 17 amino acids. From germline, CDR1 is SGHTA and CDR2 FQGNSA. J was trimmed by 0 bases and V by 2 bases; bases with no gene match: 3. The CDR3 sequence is CASSLWDRGPNTGELFF. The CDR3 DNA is TGTGCCAGCAGCTTATGGGACAGGGGTCCGAACACCGGGGAGCTGTTTTTT.

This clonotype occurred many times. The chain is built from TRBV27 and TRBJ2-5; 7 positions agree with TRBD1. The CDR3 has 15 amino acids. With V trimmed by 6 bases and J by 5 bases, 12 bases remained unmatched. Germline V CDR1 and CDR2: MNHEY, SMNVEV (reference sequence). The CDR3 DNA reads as TGTGCCAGCAGCCTCAACAGGGGAGCGTTGGAGACCCAGTACTTC. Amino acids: CASSLNRGALETQYF.

CDR3: CASSLELAGGGGDTQYF. DNA for the CDR3: TGTGCCAGCAGCTTAGAACTAGCGGGGGGGGGGGGAGATACGCAGTATTTT. The V call is TRBV11-2, the J call TRBJ2-3, with 13 bases lining up with TRBD2. V lost 0 bases to trimming and J lost 5 bases; unmatched junction nucleotides: 5. The CDR3 is 17 residues long. The V gene's germline CDR1 is SGHAT and CDR2 FQNNGV.

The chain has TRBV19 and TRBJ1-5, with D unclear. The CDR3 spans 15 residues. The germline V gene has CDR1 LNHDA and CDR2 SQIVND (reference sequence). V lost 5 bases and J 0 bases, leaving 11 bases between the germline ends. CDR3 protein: CASSYTEYSNQPQHF. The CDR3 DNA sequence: TGTGCCAGTAGTTATACAGAGTATAGCAATCAGCCCCAGCATTTT.

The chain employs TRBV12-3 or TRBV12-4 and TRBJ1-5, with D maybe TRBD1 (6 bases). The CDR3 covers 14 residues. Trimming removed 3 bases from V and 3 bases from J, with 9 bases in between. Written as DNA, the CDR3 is TGTGCCAGCAGTTTCGACAGGTCCAATCAGCCCCAGCATTTT. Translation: CASSFDRSNQPQHF.

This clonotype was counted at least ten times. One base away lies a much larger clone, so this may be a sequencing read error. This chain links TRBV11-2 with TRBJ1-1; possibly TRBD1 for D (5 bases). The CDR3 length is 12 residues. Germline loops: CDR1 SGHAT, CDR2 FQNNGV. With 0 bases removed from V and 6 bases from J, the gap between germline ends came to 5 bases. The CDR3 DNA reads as TGTGCCAGCAGCTTAGAACAGGCTGAAGCTTTCTTT. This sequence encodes CASSLEQAEAFF.

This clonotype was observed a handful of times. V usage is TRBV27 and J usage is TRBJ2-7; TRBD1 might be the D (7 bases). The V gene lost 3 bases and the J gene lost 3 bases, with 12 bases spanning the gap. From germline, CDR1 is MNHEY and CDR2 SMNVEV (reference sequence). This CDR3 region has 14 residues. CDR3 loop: CASSFQGGFYEQYF. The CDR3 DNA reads TGTGCCAGCAGTTTTCAGGGGGGCTTCTACGAGCAGTACTTC.

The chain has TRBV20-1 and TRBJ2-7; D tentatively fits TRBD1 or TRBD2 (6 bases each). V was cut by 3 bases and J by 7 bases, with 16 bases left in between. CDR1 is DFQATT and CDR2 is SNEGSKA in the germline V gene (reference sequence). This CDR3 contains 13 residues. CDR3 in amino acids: CSARIGGLGEQYF. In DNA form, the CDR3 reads TGCAGTGCTAGGATCGGGGGCCTGGGTGAGCAGTACTTC.

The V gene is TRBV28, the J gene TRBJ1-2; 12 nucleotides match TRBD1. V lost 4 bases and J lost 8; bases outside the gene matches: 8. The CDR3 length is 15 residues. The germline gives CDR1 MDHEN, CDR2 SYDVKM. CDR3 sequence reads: CASSSTGQGAGGYTF. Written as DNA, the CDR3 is TGTGCCAGCAGTTCCACGGGACAGGGGGCAGGGGGCTACACCTTC.

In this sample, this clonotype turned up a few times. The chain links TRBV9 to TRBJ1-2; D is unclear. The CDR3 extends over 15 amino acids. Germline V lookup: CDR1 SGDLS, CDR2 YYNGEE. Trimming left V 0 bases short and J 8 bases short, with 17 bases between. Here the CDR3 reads CASSVEALPYGGYTF. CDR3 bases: TGTGCCAGCAGCGTAGAGGCGCTACCCTATGGGGGCTACACCTTC.

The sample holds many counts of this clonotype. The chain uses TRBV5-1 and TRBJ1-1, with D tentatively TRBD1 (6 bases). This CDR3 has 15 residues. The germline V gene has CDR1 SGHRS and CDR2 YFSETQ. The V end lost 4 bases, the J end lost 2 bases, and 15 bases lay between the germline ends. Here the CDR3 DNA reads TGCGCCAGCAGCCGCCTGACAGGCGGAAACACTGAAGCTTTCTTT. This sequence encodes CASSRLTGGNTEAFF. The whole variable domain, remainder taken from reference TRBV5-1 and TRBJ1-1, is KAGVTQTPRYLIKTRGQQVTLSCSPISGHRSVSWYQQTPGQGLQFLFEYFSETQRNKGNFPGRFSGRQFSNSRSEMNVSTLELGDSALYLCASSRLTGGNTEAFFGQGTRLTVV.

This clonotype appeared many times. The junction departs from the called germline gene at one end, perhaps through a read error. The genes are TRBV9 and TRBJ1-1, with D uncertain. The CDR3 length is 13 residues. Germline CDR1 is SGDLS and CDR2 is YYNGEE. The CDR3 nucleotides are TGTGCCAGCAGTGTAGCTAGGAACACTGAAGCTTTCTTT. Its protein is CASSVARNTEAFF.

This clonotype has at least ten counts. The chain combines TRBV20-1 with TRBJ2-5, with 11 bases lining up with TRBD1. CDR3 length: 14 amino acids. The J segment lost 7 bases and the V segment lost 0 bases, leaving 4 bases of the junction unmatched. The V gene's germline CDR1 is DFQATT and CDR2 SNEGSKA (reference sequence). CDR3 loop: CSARETGTGGTQYF. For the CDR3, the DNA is TGCAGTGCTAGAGAAACCGGGACAGGGGGGACCCAGTACTTC.

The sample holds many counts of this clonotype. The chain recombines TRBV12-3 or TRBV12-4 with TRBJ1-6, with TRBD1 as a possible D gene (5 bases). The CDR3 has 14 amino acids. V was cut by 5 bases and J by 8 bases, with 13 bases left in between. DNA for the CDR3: TGTGCCAGCAGTCCGTCCCGGGGGGATTCACCCCTCCACTTT. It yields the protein CASSPSRGDSPLHF.

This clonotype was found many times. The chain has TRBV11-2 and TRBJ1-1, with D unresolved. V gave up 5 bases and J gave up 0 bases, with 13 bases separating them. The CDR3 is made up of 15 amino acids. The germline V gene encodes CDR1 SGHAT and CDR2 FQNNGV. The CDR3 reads CASSPNTVMNTEAFF. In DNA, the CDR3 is TGTGCCAGCAGCCCAAACACGGTTATGAACACTGAAGCTTTCTTT.

Written as DNA, the CDR3 is TGCGCCAGCAGCTACCTAGCGGGGCCCCGGGATACGCAGTATTTT. Encoded protein: CASSYLAGPRDTQYF. V is TRBV4-1 and J is TRBJ2-3; 9 nucleotides agree with TRBD2. The V gene end was trimmed by 5 bases and the J gene end by 6 bases; junction bases not matched to a gene: 9. Germline V gene lookup returns CDR1 MGHRA and CDR2 YSYEKL. This CDR3 spans 15 amino acids.

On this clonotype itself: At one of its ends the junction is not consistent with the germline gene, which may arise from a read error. CDR3 residues: CASSKMTGIPYGYTF. CDR3 bases: TGTGCCAGCAGCAAGATGACAGGGATCCCCTATGGCTACACCTTC. The chain couples TRBV5-1 to TRBJ1-2; 7 bases match TRBD1. The CDR3 has 15 residues. Germline V gene lookup returns CDR1 SGHRS and CDR2 YFSETQ.

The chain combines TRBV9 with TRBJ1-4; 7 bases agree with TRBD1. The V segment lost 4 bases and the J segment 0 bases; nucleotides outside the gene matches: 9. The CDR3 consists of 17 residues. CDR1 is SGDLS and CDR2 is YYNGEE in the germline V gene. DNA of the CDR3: TGTGCCAGCAGCATGAGGGGAGGGGGCACAACTAATGAAAAACTGTTTTTT. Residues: CASSMRGGGTTNEKLFF.

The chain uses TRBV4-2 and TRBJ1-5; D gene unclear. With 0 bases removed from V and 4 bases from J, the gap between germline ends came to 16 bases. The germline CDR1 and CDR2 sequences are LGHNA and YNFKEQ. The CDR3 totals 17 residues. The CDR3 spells CASSQDGEEQPNQPQHF. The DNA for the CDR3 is TGTGCCAGCAGCCAAGATGGGGAGGAACAACCGAATCAGCCCCAGCATTTT.

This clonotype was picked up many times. CDR3 nucleotide sequence: TGTGCCAGCAGCTTAAGGCCGAACCAGGCAGATACGCAGTATTTT. It is translated as CASSLRPNQADTQYF. This chain links TRBV7-3 with TRBJ2-3; D gene ambiguous. This CDR3 contains 15 residues. Deletions cut 1 base from V and 4 bases from J, with 12 bases between. Germline values: CDR1 SGHTA, CDR2 FQGTGA.